This T cell receptor (beta chain) came from a study of graft-versus-host responses after intestinal transplantation. The overall study: Recipients were given multivisceral, liver-intestinal, or isolated intestinal transplants. Tacrolimus and steroids were given for about three years to all recipients after anti-thymocyte globulin induction. Study-wide results and caveats: Subjects displaying graft-donor T cell macrochimerism possessed elevated graft-versus-host to host-versus-graft clonal ratios inside allografts. GvH clones were found in recipient marrow; some appeared first in ileum or blood.

From germline, CDR1 is PRHDT and CDR2 FYEKMQ (reference sequence). The germline V and J ends were trimmed by 0 bases and 2 bases, with 8 bases remaining between them. This CDR3 is 14 amino acids long. The repertoire was sequenced with immunoSEQ multiplex PCR; TCRdb's copy has only in-frame clones and lacks some. The profile shows about 9,800 clones, around nine tenths of them singletons. In its sample, this clone was seen once. Its antigen is undetermined. The chain couples TRBV13 to TRBJ2-7; D is undetermined. Material: PBMCs, obtained just over 42 days after intestinal transplant. The TCR was taken from a human patient who received an intestinal transplant, so some T cells may come from the graft donor. The CDR3 region is CASSLGLRTYEQYF. The CDR3 DNA reads TGTGCCAGCAGCTTAGGCCTAAGAACCTACGAGCAGTACTTC.